Below, one TCR beta chain is given with its context. This record belongs to a study of memory CD4+ T cells and cytomegalovirus serostatus. Single viable CD3+CD4+CD8-CD45RO+ cells were sorted as the memory CD4+ T cells. Positive selection with CD4 microbeads enriched total CD4+ T cells. The data were produced by immunoSEQ multiplex PCR, yet TCRdb's version contains in-frame clones alone and is incomplete. The repertoire holds approximately 30,000 clones, with roughly 80% as singletons. With 1 base removed from V and 5 bases from J, the gap between germline ends came to 8 bases. From germline, CDR1 is SEHNR and CDR2 FQNEAQ (reference sequence). The CDR3 extends over 13 amino acids.

What was sequenced was memory CD4+ T cells from blood. This sequence originates from an adult in good health and CMV-seronegative. Some clones in this sample may be carry-over from other donors' samples. The V gene is TRBV7-9, the J gene TRBJ1-1; the D is unclear. CDR3 DNA: TGTGCCAGCAGCTTAGTGGAAGGAACTGAAGCTTTCTTT. This encodes CASSLVEGTEAFF.